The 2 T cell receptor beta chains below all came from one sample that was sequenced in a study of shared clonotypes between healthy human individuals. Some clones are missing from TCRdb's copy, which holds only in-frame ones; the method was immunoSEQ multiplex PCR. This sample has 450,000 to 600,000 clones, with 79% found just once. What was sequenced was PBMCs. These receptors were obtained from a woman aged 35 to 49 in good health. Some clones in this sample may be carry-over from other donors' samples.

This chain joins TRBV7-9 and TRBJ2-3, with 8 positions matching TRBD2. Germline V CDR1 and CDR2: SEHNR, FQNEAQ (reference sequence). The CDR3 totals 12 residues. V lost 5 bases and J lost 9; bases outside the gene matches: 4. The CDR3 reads CASSGREGTQYF. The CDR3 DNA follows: TGTGCCAGCAGCGGCCGGGAGGGGACGCAGTATTTT.

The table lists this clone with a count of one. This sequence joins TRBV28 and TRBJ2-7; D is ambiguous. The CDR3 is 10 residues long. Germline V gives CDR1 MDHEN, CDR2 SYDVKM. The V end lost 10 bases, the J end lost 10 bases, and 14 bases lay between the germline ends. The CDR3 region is CATREVSQYF. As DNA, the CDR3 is TGTGCCACCCGAGAGGTCTCTCAGTACTTC.